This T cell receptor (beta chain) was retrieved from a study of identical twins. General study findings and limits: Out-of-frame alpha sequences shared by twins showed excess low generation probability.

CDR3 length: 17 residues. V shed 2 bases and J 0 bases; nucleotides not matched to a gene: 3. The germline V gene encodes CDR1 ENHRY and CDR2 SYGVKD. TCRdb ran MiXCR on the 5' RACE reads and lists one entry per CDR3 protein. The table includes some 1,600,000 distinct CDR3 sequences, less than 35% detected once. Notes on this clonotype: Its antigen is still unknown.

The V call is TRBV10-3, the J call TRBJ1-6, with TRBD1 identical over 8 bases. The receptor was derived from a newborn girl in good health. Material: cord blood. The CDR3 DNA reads TGTGCCATCAGTGAGGGGACAGGATTCTCCTATAATTCACCCCTCCACTTT. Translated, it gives CAISEGTGFSYNSPLHF.